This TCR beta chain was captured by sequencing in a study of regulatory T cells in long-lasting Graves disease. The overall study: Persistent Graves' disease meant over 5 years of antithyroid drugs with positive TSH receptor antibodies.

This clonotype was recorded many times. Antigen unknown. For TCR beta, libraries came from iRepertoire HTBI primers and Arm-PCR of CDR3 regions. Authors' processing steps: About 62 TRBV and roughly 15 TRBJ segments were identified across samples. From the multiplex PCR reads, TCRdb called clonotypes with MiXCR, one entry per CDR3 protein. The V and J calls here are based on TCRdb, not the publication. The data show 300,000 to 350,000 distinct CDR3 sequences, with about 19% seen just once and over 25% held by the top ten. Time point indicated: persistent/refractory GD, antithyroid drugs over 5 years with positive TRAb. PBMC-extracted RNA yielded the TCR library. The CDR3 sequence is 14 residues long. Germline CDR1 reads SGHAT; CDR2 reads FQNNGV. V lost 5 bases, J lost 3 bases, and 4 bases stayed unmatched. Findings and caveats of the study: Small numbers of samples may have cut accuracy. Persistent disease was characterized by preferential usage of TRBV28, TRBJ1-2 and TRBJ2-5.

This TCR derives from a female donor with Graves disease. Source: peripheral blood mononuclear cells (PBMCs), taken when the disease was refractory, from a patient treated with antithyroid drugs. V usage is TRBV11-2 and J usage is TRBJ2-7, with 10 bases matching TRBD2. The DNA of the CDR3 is TGTGCCAGCAGCCACAGACTAGCGGGCTACGAGCAGTACTTC. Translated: CASSHRLAGYEQYF.